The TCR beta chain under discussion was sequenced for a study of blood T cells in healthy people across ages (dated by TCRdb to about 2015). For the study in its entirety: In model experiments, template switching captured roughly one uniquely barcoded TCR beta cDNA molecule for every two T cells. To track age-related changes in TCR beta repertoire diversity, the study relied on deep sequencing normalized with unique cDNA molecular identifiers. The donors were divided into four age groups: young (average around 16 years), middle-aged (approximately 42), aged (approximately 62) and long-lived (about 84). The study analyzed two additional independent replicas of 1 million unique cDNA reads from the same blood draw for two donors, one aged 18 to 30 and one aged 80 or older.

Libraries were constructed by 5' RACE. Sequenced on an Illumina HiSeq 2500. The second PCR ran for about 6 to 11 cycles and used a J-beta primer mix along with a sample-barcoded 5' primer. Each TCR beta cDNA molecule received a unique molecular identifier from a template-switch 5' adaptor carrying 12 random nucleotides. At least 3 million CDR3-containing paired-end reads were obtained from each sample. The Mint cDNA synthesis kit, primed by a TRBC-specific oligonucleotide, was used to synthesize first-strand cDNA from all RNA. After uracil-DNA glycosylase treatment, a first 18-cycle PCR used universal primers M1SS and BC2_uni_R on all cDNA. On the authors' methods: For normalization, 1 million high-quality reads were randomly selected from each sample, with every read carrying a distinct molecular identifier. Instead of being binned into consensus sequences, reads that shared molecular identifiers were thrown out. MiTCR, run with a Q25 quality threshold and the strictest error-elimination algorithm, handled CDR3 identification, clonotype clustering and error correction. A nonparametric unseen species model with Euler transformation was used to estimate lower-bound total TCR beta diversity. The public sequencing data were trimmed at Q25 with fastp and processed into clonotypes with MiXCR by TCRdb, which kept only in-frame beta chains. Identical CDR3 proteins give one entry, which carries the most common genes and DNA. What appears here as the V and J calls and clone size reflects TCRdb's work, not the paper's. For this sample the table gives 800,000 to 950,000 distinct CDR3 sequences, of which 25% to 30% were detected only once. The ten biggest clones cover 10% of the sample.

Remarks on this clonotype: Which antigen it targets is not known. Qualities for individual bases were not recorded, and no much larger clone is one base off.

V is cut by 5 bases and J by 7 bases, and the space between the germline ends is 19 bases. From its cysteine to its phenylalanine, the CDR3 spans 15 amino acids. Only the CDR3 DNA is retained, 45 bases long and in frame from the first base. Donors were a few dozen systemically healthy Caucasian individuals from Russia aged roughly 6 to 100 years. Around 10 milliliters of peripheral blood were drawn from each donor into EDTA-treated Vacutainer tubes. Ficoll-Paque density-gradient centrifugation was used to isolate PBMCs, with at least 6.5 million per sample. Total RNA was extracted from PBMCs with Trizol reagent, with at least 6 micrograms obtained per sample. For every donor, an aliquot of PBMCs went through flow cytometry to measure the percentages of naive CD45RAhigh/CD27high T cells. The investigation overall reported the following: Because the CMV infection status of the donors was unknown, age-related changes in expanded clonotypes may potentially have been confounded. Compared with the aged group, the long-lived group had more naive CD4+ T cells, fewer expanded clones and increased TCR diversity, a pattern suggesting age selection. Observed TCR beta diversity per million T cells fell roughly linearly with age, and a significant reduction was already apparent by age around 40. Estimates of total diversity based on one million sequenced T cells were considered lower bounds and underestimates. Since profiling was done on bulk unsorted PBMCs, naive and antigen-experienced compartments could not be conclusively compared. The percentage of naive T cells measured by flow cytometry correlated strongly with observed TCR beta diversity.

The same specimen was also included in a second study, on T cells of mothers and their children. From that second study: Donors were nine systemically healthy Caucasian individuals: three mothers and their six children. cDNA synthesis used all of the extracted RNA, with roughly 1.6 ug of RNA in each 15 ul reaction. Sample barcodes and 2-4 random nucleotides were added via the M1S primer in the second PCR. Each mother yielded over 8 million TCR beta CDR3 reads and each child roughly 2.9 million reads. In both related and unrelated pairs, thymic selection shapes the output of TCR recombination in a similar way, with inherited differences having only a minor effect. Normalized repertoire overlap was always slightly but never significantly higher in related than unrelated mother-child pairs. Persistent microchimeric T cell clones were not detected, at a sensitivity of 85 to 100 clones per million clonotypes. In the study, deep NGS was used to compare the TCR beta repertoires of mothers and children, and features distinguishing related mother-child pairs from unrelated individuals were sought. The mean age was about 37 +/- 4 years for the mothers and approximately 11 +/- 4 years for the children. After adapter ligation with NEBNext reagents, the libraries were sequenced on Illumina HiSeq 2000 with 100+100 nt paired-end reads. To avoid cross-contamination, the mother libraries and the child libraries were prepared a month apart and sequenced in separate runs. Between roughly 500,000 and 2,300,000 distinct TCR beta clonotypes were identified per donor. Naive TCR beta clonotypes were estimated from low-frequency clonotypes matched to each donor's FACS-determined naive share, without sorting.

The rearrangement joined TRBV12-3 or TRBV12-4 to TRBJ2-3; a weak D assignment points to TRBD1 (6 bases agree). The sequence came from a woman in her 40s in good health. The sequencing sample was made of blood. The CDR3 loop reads CASSHPGHQEHTQYF. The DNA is TGTGCCAGCAGTCATCCGGGACACCAGGAACATACGCAGTATTTT.